This entry describes one TCR beta chain. The antigen it recognizes is unknown. No base quality information exists; no much larger clone differs at one position. Using the deep immunoSEQ assay, TCR CDR3 regions were amplified from genomic DNA by multiplex PCR. Genomic DNA extracted from each cell subset was distributed evenly over all wells of several immunoSEQ 96-well plates, and each plate served as one replicate. Each replicate PCR for sorted subsets received around 210 ng genomic DNA, equal to tens of thousands of T cell genomes. Purified libraries were quantified with a Qubit 3.0 fluorometer, sized on a Bioanalyzer 2100, and re-quantified with the KAPA Library Quantification kit. Every immunoSEQ 96-well plate was sequenced on a separate single-read 150-cycle Illumina NextSeq 550 flow cell. The original methods were these. Because the immunoSEQ output included only junctional sequences and no quality scores, the filtering could not be the same as the filtering used for full-length reads. Sequences were annotated with PyIR, a Python wrapper for IgBLAST v1.9, and V/J genes and CDR3 were assigned using IMGT germline references. Reads with weak V/J assignments (E-value above 1e-6), missing CDR3, stop codons, out-of-frame junctions, or ambiguous translated residues were removed. V3J clonotypes were defined as sequences sharing an identical inferred V gene, J gene, and CDR3 amino acid sequence. Percentage overlap between repertoires was computed as shared unique clonotypes divided by the size of the smaller repertoire. Richness of each repertoire was evaluated using RTK rarefaction, the Chao1 estimator, and Recon v2.1 estimates of unobserved clonotypes. OLGA was used to compute generation probabilities for all TCRbeta clonotypes that the gDNA method yielded from several donors. TCRdb re-hosts the immuneACCESS table, in-frame sequences only. Its copies lack some clones; in the studies checked, an unresolved V gene accounts for under half of them, and the cause for the rest is not known. The V and J calls and clone size come from that table; D and trimming were worked out from the DNA. Recorded for this sample are approximately 600,000 clones; 85% to 95% of them occurred a single time. The top ten hold over 0.1% of the sample.

For the CD8 naive samples, CD45RO-negative cells were positively selected for CCR7, yielding a CD45RA+CCR7+ population from which TemRA cells were excluded. Healthy HIV-negative adults with no recently reported acute infections or vaccinations were included as donors. Every donor was a Caucasian adult residing in Nashville, Tennessee, USA. After blood collection by leukapheresis, PBMCs were isolated using Ficoll-Histopaque density gradient centrifugation and then cryopreserved in the vapor phase of liquid nitrogen. Analytical flow cytometry was used to check the purity and quantity of each magnetically sorted T cell population. From each sorted fraction, genomic DNA was isolated and quantified by UV absorbance on a Nanodrop 2000c. The sample comes from a study of shared clonotypes between healthy human individuals (dated by TCRdb to about 2020). Turning to the overall study: A couple of women and a few men aged 18 to 49 years were included in the cohort. Per donor, three plates each were used for CD4 naive and CD4 memory, two for CD8 naive, and one for CD8 memory. To estimate repertoire size and how much clonotypes are shared between individuals, the study performed deep sequencing of blood TCR repertoires from a handful of healthy adults. Different laboratories and diverse techniques were used to prepare libraries and sequence TCR repertoires, to increase sequencing depth and limit assay-specific biases. Each donor's leukapheresis produced roughly between roughly 0.94 and 9.5 billion PBMCs. Results the study describes overall, beyond this receptor: Rarefaction of sorted-subset datasets indicated incomplete sequencing despite the large sequencing depth. Naive subsets generally had larger estimated clonotype richness than memory subsets. Only blood was sampled, and tissue TCR repertoires likely differ from those in blood. Based on pairwise subsampling, the degree of clonotype sharing among donors was expected to be affected by sequencing depth. Sharing across a handful of donors was observed for approximately 5% of naive CD4, under 4% of naive CD8, 2% to 2.5% of memory CD4, and 0.4% of memory CD8 clonotypes. Because the study included only a small number of donors, the genetic and exposure-history diversity represented was limited. Compared with non-shared clonotypes, the clonotypes found in all four sorted-subset donors had higher generation probabilities.

Trimming accounts for 6 bases at V and 0 bases at J, while the number of junction bases matched to no gene is 4. The CDR3 numbers 15 residues from cysteine through phenylalanine. Just the 45-base CDR3 DNA is kept, in frame starting at base 1. CDR1 and CDR2 were assigned from the germline V gene (reference sequence) as MNHEY and SMNVEV. The TCR sequence derives from a woman aged 30 to 39 in good health. Input material: naive CD8+ T cells sorted from blood. The cell subset or site label of this sample denotes: CD45RA+CCR7+. The V and J segments used are TRBV27 and TRBJ2-1; 8 nucleotides in the junction match TRBD1. This receptor carries the CDR3 CASRTGASSYNEQFF. The base sequence is TGTGCCAGCAGGACAGGGGCGAGCTCCTACAATGAGCAGTTCTTC.